This is a list of T cell receptor beta chains from one sample in a study of Tregs in tolerant kidney transplant recipients. Clones were read by immunoSEQ multiplex PCR, and TCRdb kept only the in-frame ones, dropping some. The repertoire includes about 64,000 clones, about 87% of them detected once, and around 4.1% sits in the top ten. The sample consisted of CD4+ T cells from blood (PBMCs), taken 6 months after the transplant. Source of these receptors: a human patient who received a combined kidney and bone marrow transplant. A subset of T cells may come from the graft donor. Both conserved end residues are part of each CDR3. A D gene is named only where the DNA matches it firmly. Clone size appears in some rows only: once, few, many, or a class for an expanded clone.

clone_size j_call v_call d_call cdr3_aa cdr3_nt
- TRBJ1-6 TRBV10-3 TRBD1 CAISESGQGTNNSPLHF TGTGCCATCAGTGAGTCTGGACAGGGGACGAATAATTCACCCCTCCACTTT
- TRBJ2-5 TRBV4-1 TRBD2 CASRKSGGVGETQYF TGCGCCAGCAGAAAGAGCGGGGGGGTAGGGGAGACCCAGTACTTC
once TRBJ1-4 TRBV4-3 TRBD1 CASSLDRPGTGNEKLFF TGCGCCAGCAGTCTTGACCGTCCCGGGACAGGGAATGAAAAACTGTTTTTT
- TRBJ2-3 TRBV7-8 TRBD1 CASSLAWTGADTQYF TGTGCCAGCAGCTTAGCTTGGACAGGGGCAGATACGCAGTATTTT
- TRBJ1-3 TRBV19 - CASSSGGAGNTIYF TGTGCCAGTAGTTCCGGCGGGGCTGGAAACACCATATATTTT
- TRBJ2-1 TRBV11-3 - CATAGRYNEQFF TGTGCCACAGCGGGTCGCTACAATGAGCAGTTCTTC
- TRBJ1-5 TRBV5-6 TRBD1 CASSRDRGYQPQHF TGTGCCAGCAGTCGGGACAGGGGATATCAGCCCCAGCATTTT
- TRBJ2-2 TRBV4-2 TRBD1 CASSPTGWGTGELFF TGTGCCAGCAGCCCGACAGGGTGGGGCACCGGGGAGCTGTTTTTT
once TRBJ2-7 TRBV9 TRBD2 CASSAASGSSYEQYF TGTGCCAGCAGCGCTGCCAGCGGGAGCTCCTACGAGCAGTACTTC
- TRBJ2-1 TRBV29-1 TRBD2 CSVNRVGTSGEQFF TGCAGCGTTAACCGGGTGGGGACTAGCGGCGAGCAGTTCTTC
once TRBJ2-7 TRBV19 TRBD1 CASSIENRGHEQYF TGTGCCAGTAGTATAGAAAACAGGGGACACGAGCAGTACTTC
- TRBJ2-3 TRBV4-1 TRBD2 CASSQSTSNTQYF TGCGCCAGCAGCCAATCGACTAGCAATACGCAGTATTTT
once TRBJ2-7 TRBV28 TRBD1 CASRGMGPGQGTSYEQYF TGTGCCAGCAGAGGTATGGGCCCGGGACAGGGGACATCCTACGAGCAGTACTTC
- TRBJ2-1 TRBV15 TRBD1 CATSRGRDRGYNEQFF TGTGCCACCAGCAGAGGGCGGGACAGGGGATACAATGAGCAGTTCTTC
- TRBJ2-3 TRBV5-6 TRBD1 CASSSGTGSTDTQYF TGTGCCAGCAGTTCCGGGACAGGGAGCACAGATACGCAGTATTTT
once TRBJ2-7 TRBV6-6 - CASSYSETSEQYF TGTGCCAGCAGTTACTCGGAGACTAGCGAGCAGTACTTC
- TRBJ1-1 TRBV11-2 TRBD1 CASSHYGTGRTEAFF TGTGCCAGCAGCCATTATGGGACAGGGAGGACTGAAGCTTTCTTT